What follows are 6 T cell receptor beta chains derived from one specimen sequenced in a study of immune evolution from preneoplasia to lung adenocarcinoma. The repertoire was sequenced with immunoSEQ multiplex PCR; TCRdb's copy has only in-frame clones and lacks some. The sample includes some 8,200 clones, 70% to 80% seen only once; the top ten take approximately 9.2%. What was sequenced was FFPE minimally invasive lung adenocarcinoma tissue. These receptors all come from a donor at least 70 years old with lung adenocarcinoma.

The count of this clone is one. V gene TRBV28 combines with J gene TRBJ1-5; D is possibly TRBD1 (6 bases). CDR3 length equals 15 residues. Germline loops: CDR1 MDHEN, CDR2 SYDVKM. V was pared by 7 bases and J by 2 bases, with 15 bases between. The CDR3 here is CASTASGVGNQPQHF. CDR3 coding DNA: TGTGCCAGCACTGCTTCAGGGGTTGGCAATCAGCCCCAGCATTTT.

The J gene is TRBJ2-2, the V gene TRBV5-1, with D perhaps matching TRBD1 or TRBD2 (5 bases each). The germline V gene has CDR1 SGHRS and CDR2 YFSETQ. CDR3 length: 15 residues. Between the trimmed V and J ends, which lost 4 bases and 4 bases, there was a span of 14 bases. As DNA, the CDR3 is TGCGCCAGCAGCCCCCGGGACCCGACCACCGGGGAGCTGTTTTTT. The encoded protein is CASSPRDPTTGELFF.

Sample share makes this clone large (0.1 to 1%). This chain connects TRBV11-2 to TRBJ2-2; possibly TRBD1 for D (6 bases). The CDR3 consists of 16 residues. Trimming left V 3 bases short and J 1 base short, with 12 bases between. CDR1 and CDR2 (germline): SGHAT, FQNNGV. This chain's CDR3 is CASSFAGTLNTGELFF. DNA of the CDR3: TGTGCCAGCAGCTTCGCCGGGACACTGAACACCGGGGAGCTGTTTTTT.

V is TRBV18 and J is TRBJ2-5, with D hard to call. CDR3 length: 14 residues. Germline V gives CDR1 KGHSH, CDR2 LQKENI. V shed 0 bases and J shed 4 bases, with 9 bases lying between them. The CDR3 nucleotides are TGTGCCAGCTCACCACCCGGGCGAGGAGAGACCCAGTACTTC. Its protein is CASSPPGRGETQYF.

The chain recombines TRBV15 with TRBJ1-3; D remains ambiguous. Germline V gives CDR1 LNHNV, CDR2 YYDKDF (reference sequence). V shed 0 bases and J shed 0 bases, with 12 bases lying between them. This CDR3 has 17 residues. The CDR3 DNA reads TGTGCCACCAGCAGAGATCAGATGTTGACCTCTGGAAACACCATATATTTT. Amino acids: CATSRDQMLTSGNTIYF.

CDR3 coding DNA: TGTGCCAGCAGTTATACAGGGGCAACTAATGAAAAACTGTTTTTT. This codes for CASSYTGATNEKLFF. V usage is TRBV2 and J usage is TRBJ1-4, with 7 nucleotides matching TRBD1. Germline CDR1 is SNHLY and CDR2 is FYNNEI. This CDR3 contains 15 residues. Unmatched junction bases numbered 3, after V lost 5 bases and J lost 0 bases.